The 12 T cell receptor beta chains below all came from one sample that was sequenced in a study of blood T cell repertoires in COVID-19. Clones were sequenced by immunoSEQ multiplex PCR, and TCRdb holds only the in-frame ones, with some missing. The sample yields some 260,000 clones, about four fifths seen once. The sample taken for sequencing was peripheral blood. These receptor sequences come from a woman younger than 30 with acute or convalescent COVID-19.

V gene TRBV7-2 combines with J gene TRBJ2-5; no firm D call. The V end was cut by 2 bases, the J end by 2 bases, with 9 bases between. CDR3 size: 14 residues. CDR1 and CDR2 (germline): SGHTA, FQGNSA. CDR3 in amino acids: CASSLSWSQETQYF. CDR3 nucleotide sequence: TGTGCCAGCAGCTTATCTTGGAGTCAAGAGACCCAGTACTTC.

The chain is built from TRBV11-2 and TRBJ2-1; D ambiguous. The CDR3 totals 13 residues. The germline V gene has CDR1 SGHAT and CDR2 FQNNGV. The V gene lost 2 bases and the J gene lost 8 bases, with 10 bases spanning the gap. CDR3 DNA: TGTGCCAGCAGCTTAATCGGTCCGGATGAGCAGTTCTTC. This sequence encodes CASSLIGPDEQFF.

The chain couples TRBV15 to TRBJ1-5; D ambiguous. The germline V gene has CDR1 LNHNV and CDR2 YYDKDF (reference sequence). The CDR3 is made up of 14 amino acids. Trimming took off 0 bases at V and 6 bases at J, with 9 bases between the two ends. The CDR3 reads CATSRDQAGQPQHF. For the CDR3, the DNA is TGTGCCACCAGCAGAGATCAGGCAGGTCAGCCCCAGCATTTT.

J is TRBJ1-2 and V is TRBV30; D unclear. The CDR3 contains 12 residues. The V end lost 4 bases, the J end lost 0 bases, and 6 bases lay between the germline ends. Germline-derived CDR1 and CDR2 are GTSNPN and SVGIG (reference sequence). The CDR3 reads CAWNRANYGYTF. The CDR3 nucleotides read TGTGCCTGGAACAGAGCTAACTATGGCTACACCTTC.

This clone was observed a handful of times. The gene calls are TRBV19 and TRBJ2-1, with TRBD2 identical over 10 bases. The V gene's germline CDR1 is LNHDA and CDR2 SQIVND (reference sequence). The ends lost 1 base at V and 9 bases at J; junction bases unmatched: 3. CDR3 length: 14 residues. In DNA, the CDR3 is TGTGCCAGTAGTATAGTAGCGGGAGGTGGTGAGCAGTTCTTC. Its protein product is CASSIVAGGGEQFF.

This clone has ten or more counts. The V and J genes are TRBV3-1 (or the pseudogene TRBV3-2) and TRBJ1-2; a possible D gene is TRBD1 (5 bases). The V end was cut by 1 base, the J end by 8 bases, with 14 bases between. In germline, CDR1 is LGHDT, CDR2 YNNKEL (reference sequence). This CDR3 region has 14 residues. CDR3 nucleotides: TGTGCCAGCAGCCAAGCTGGGGCGGCGATCGGCTACACCTTC. Amino acids: CASSQAGAAIGYTF.

The chain has TRBV11-3 and TRBJ2-1, with D possibly being TRBD2 (7 bases). The germline CDR1 and CDR2 sequences are SGHNT and YENEEA. V shed 3 bases and J shed 4 bases, with 16 bases lying between them. This CDR3 comprises 16 residues. In nucleotides, the CDR3 is TGTGCCAGCAGCTTCAGAGGGGGGGGCAGGTACAATGAGCAGTTCTTC. Residues: CASSFRGGGRYNEQFF.

In DNA, the CDR3 is TGTGCCAGCAGCGCAGGGACAGTCTATGGCTACACCTTC. It translates to CASSAGTVYGYTF. V is TRBV6-5 and J is TRBJ1-2; 7 nucleotides match TRBD1. V dropped 6 bases and J dropped 4; count of bases not matched to a gene: 5. The CDR3 covers 13 residues. Germline V gene data show CDR1 as MNHEY and CDR2 as SVGAGI.

This chain joins TRBV18 and TRBJ2-7; 7 positions match TRBD1. The ends lost 3 bases at V and 5 bases at J; junction bases unmatched: 7. The CDR3 consists of 14 residues. The germline V gene encodes CDR1 KGHSH and CDR2 LQKENI. This CDR3 reads CASSPGTAQNEQYF. Written as DNA, the CDR3 is TGTGCCAGCTCACCCGGGACAGCACAAAACGAGCAGTACTTC.

This clone appeared a few times. The chain links TRBV2 to TRBJ1-1; D remains unclear. The CDR3 runs 13 residues. The germline V and J ends were trimmed by 6 bases and 1 base, with 9 bases remaining between them. The germline V gene has CDR1 SNHLY and CDR2 FYNNEI. CDR3 DNA: TGTGCCAGCAGGATCCGGGAGAACACTGAAGCTTTCTTT. Amino acid sequence: CASRIRENTEAFF.

With respect to this clone: The sample contains more than one DNA sequence encoding this CDR3. This chain joins TRBV5-1 and TRBJ2-1, with 14 bases identical to TRBD2. After removal of 0 bases from V and 7 bases from J, the junction contained 0 bases not matched to a gene. The length of the CDR3 is 15 residues. From germline, CDR1 is SGHRS and CDR2 YFSETQ. The CDR3 region is CASSLGLAGGNEQFF. The DNA of the CDR3 is TGCGCCAGCAGCTTGGGACTAGCGGGAGGGAATGAGCAGTTCTTC.

This rearrangement joins TRBV4-2 to TRBJ1-4, with D maybe TRBD1 (5 bases). Trimming shortened V by 0 bases and J by 10 bases, and 15 bases separated the two germline ends. CDR1 is LGHNA, CDR2 YNFKEQ, per germline. The CDR3 spans 15 residues. The CDR3 protein is CASSQERGNGVKLFF. CDR3 in DNA: TGTGCCAGCAGCCAAGAACGGGGGAATGGGGTAAAACTGTTTTTT.